What follows is one TCR beta chain and its context. Its cognate antigen is unknown. The data were obtained in a study of cytomegalovirus exposure and HLA in healthy donors. Whole-study findings and limits: Earlier findings revealed that most TCR beta V segments proved productive either about 87% or about 30% of the time. An ancestry cluster, one associated with Asian ancestry, reportedly showed fewer N-insertions than the approximately 720-donor mean in a later analysis.

Germline lookup yields CDR1 MRHNA and CDR2 SNTAGT. The V segment lost 0 bases and the J segment 5 bases; nucleotides outside the gene matches: 8. The CDR3 has 16 residues. Use of 60 Vbeta and 13 Jbeta primers characterized the PCR. Authors' analysis steps: Later reanalysis found 70 million to 95 million unique TCR beta chains, about 10 million of them shared. Using immunoSEQ multiplex PCR, the repertoire was profiled, and TCRdb retains in-frame clones only, with some absent. V and J calls and clone size are copied from that table; D and trimming were computed from the DNA. The sample shows roughly 130,000 clones, 75% to 85% of them seen only once.

The chain links TRBV6-4 to TRBJ2-3; 7 bases are shared with TRBD2. This receptor was taken from a man aged 35 to 55 in good health and CMV-seronegative. Sequenced sample: PBMCs. DNA for the CDR3: TGTGCCAGCAGTGACTCGGGCGGGAGTGCGGTAGATACGCAGTATTTT. Its translation is CASSDSGGSAVDTQYF.